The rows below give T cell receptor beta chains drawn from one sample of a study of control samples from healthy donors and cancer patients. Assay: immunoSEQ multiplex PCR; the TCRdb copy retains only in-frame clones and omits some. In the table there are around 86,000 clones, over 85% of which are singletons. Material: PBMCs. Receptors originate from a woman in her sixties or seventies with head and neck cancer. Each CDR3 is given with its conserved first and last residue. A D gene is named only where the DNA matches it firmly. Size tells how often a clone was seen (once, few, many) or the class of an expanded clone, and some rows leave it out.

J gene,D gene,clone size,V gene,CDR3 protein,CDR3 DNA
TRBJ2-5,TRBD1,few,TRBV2,CASSEEGQGFETQYF,TGTGCCAGCAGTGAGGAGGGACAGGGTTTTGAGACCCAGTACTTC
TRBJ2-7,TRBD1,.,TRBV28,CASSVTGTGAYEQYF,TGTGCCAGCAGTGTAACCGGGACAGGGGCCTACGAGCAGTACTTC
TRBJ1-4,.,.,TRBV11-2,CASSLEQGATNEKLFF,TGTGCCAGCAGCTTAGAACAGGGCGCAACTAATGAAAAACTGTTTTTT
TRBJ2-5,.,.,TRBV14,CASSQGKGSIQETQYF,TGTGCCAGCAGCCAAGGTAAGGGAAGCATCCAAGAGACCCAGTACTTC
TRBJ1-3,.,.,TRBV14,CASSPTIAVRSGNTIYF,TGTGCCAGCAGCCCGACAATAGCGGTCAGGTCTGGAAACACCATATATTTT
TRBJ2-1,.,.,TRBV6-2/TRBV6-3,CASSRNNEQFF,TGTGCCAGCAGTCGAAACAATGAGCAGTTCTTC
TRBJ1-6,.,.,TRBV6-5,CASSGRSYNSPLHF,TGTGCCAGCAGCGGGCGGTCCTATAATTCACCCCTCCACTTT
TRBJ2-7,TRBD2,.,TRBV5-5,CASSLVPTSGGSYEQYF,TGTGCCAGCAGCTTGGTCCCGACTAGCGGAGGCTCCTACGAGCAGTACTTC
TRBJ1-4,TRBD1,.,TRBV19,CASSIAGQGAEKLFF,TGTGCCAGTAGTATCGCCGGACAGGGGGCTGAAAAACTGTTTTTT
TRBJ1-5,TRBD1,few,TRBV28,CASSLQGAGNQPQHF,TGTGCCAGCAGTTTACAGGGGGCGGGCAATCAGCCCCAGCATTTT
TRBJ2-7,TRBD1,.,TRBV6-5,CASSSDRGYEQYF,TGTGCCAGCAGTTCGGACAGGGGTTACGAGCAGTACTTC
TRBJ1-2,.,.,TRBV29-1,CSVVPQGIFGYTF,TGCAGCGTCGTCCCTCAGGGTATTTTTGGCTACACCTTC
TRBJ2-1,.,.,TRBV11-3,CASSLSSGNYNEQFF,TGTGCCAGCAGCTTAAGTAGCGGAAACTACAATGAGCAGTTCTTC
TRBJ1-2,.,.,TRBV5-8,CASSLQGGEGYTF,TGTGCCAGCAGCTTACAGGGTGGTGAAGGCTACACCTTC
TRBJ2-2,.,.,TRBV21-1,CASSKGLGPPGSKLSYVGGELFF,TGTGCCAGCAGCAAAGGGCTTGGCCCGCCTGGTTCTAAACTAAGTTATGTTGGCGGGGAGCTGTTTTTT
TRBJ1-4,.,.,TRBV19,CASSLDGTTNEKLFF,TGTGCCAGTAGTCTGGACGGTACAACTAATGAAAAACTGTTTTTT
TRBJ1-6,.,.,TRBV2,CASSEGSGNSPLHF,TGTGCCAGCAGTGAAGGGTCGGGGAATTCACCCCTCCACTTT
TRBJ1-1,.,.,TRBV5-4,CASSPGTRAEAFF,TGTGCCAGCAGCCCTGGAACCCGAGCTGAAGCTTTCTTT
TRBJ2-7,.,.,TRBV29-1,CSVPGPTYEQYF,TGCAGCGTCCCGGGACCGACCTACGAGCAGTACTTC
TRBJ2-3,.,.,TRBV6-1,CASSDPTGYTQYF,TGTGCCAGCAGTGACCCAACAGGGTACACGCAGTATTTT